These T cell receptor beta chains were read from a single sample in a study of blood T cell repertoires in COVID-19. Clones were sequenced by immunoSEQ multiplex PCR, and TCRdb holds only the in-frame ones, with some missing. Of roughly 500,000 clones in the sample, roughly 90% were seen once. The sequencing input was PBMCs or T cells enriched from blood (not recorded which). The source of these receptors is a woman between 40 and 50 years old who had recovered from COVID-19. CDR3s leave out the opening cysteine and the closing phenylalanine or tryptophan. A D gene is named only where the DNA matches it firmly. Some rows have no size entry. The others give once, few or many, or a class for an expanded clone.

V: TRBV2; size: .; D: TRBD2; CDR3: ASSESSGPYEQY
V: TRBV5-5; size: .; D: .; CDR3: ASSHSQNEQF
V: TRBV20-1; size: .; D: .; CDR3: SASGRPIYEQY
V: TRBV7-2; size: .; D: .; CDR3: ASSPTFAGARGNTIY
V: TRBV4-2; size: few; D: TRBD1; CDR3: ASSQDVGGYSPLH
V: TRBV3-1/TRBV3-2; size: once; D: .; CDR3: ASSETKDSRGDTQY
V: TRBV15; size: .; D: TRBD1; CDR3: ATSVGRGLGNTIY
V: TRBV5-1; size: .; D: TRBD1; CDR3: ASHRDRNYNEQF
V: TRBV15; size: few; D: .; CDR3: ATSRPTGFQPQH
V: TRBV5-1; size: many; D: TRBD1; CDR3: ASSHPGGQGVWNTEAF
V: TRBV4-3; size: .; D: TRBD1; CDR3: ASSQDPRQGAGGYT
V: TRBV5-1; size: .; D: .; CDR3: ASSLGTNVQETQY
V: TRBV7-9; size: .; D: .; CDR3: ASSLAGSLYEQY
V: TRBV28; size: .; D: TRBD1; CDR3: ATRGQGKDYGYT
V: TRBV5-1; size: once; D: .; CDR3: ASSLSRSSYEQY
V: TRBV11-2; size: .; D: .; CDR3: ASSLDPAGEQY
V: TRBV19; size: .; D: .; CDR3: ASSIGGHTDTQY
V: TRBV5-6; size: once; D: TRBD2; CDR3: ASSLDLAGGSDTQY
V: TRBV5-1; size: .; D: TRBD1; CDR3: ASSSIYSGTAGNTIY
V: TRBV4-3; size: .; D: .; CDR3: ASSRQDGTPEAF
V: TRBV2; size: .; D: .; CDR3: ASSVEGRHEQY
V: TRBV19; size: .; D: TRBD1; CDR3: ASSDRGSTDTQY
V: TRBV6-5; size: .; D: .; CDR3: ASSRLGRNYEQY
V: TRBV11-2; size: once; D: .; CDR3: ASSPRTASNYGYT
V: TRBV11-3; size: .; D: .; CDR3: ASSRQADYEQY
V: TRBV3-1/TRBV3-2; size: .; D: TRBD1; CDR3: ASSQVGQGNTEAF